There are many counts of the clone carrying this TCR beta chain. CDR3 length: 14 amino acids. Germline CDR1 LGHNA, CDR2 YSLEER. The germline V and J ends were trimmed by 0 bases and 4 bases, with 10 bases remaining between them. This sample is drawn from a study of regulatory T cells in long-lasting Graves disease. As to time point: newly diagnosed GD, antithyroid drugs for less than 3 months. There was RNA extracted from PBMCs, and the TCR library was made from it. Through Arm-PCR of CDR3 regions and iRepertoire HTBI primers, TCR beta libraries were built. Original methodology: Identification yielded some 60 TRBV and about 15 TRBJ segments across samples. TCRdb ran MiXCR on the multiplex PCR reads and lists one entry per CDR3 protein. The V and J calls were determined by TCRdb, not by the authors. Of 300,000 to 400,000 distinct CDR3 sequences in the sample, around 15% were seen once. This same sample was also taken into another study, of T cells in Graves' hyperthyroidism and ophthalmopathy.

This TCR was recovered from a man aged 35-49 years with Graves disease. Source: peripheral blood mononuclear cells (PBMCs), taken at new diagnosis, from a patient treated with antithyroid drugs. The chain joins TRBV4-3 to TRBJ2-7; possible D gene TRBD1, 6 bases. The DNA for the CDR3 is TGCGCCAGCAGCCAAGATTTACAGGGATACGAGCAGTACTTC. Translated: CASSQDLQGYEQYF.